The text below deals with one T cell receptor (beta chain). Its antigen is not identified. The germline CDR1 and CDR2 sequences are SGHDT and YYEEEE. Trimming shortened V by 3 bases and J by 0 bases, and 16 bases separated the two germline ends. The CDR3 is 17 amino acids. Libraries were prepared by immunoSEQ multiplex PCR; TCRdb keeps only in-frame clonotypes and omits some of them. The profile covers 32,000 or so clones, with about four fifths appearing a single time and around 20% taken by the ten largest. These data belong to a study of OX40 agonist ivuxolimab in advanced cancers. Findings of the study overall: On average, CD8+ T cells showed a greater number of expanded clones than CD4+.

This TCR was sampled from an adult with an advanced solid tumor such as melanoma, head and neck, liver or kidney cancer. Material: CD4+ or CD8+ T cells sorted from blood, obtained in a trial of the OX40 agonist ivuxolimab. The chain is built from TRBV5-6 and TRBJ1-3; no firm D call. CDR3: CASSWGARNLSGNTIYF. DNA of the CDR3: TGTGCCAGCAGCTGGGGAGCCAGAAATCTCTCTGGAAACACCATATATTTT. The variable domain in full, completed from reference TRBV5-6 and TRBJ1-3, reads DAGVTQSPTHLIKTRGQQVTLRCSPKSGHDTVSWYQQALGQGPQFIFQYYEEEERQRGNFPDRFSGHQFPNYSSELNVNALLLGDSALYLCASSWGARNLSGNTIYFGEGSWLTVV.